One and the same sample provided the 22 T cell receptor beta chains below, sequenced in a study of blood T cell repertoires in COVID-19 (dated by TCRdb to the early 2020s). Libraries came from the immunoSEQ multiplex PCR assay. TCRdb carries this immuneACCESS record with in-frame sequences only. Its versions omit some clonotypes, under half of them owing to an unresolved V gene in the studies checked, with the rest unexplained. Counted in this sample were about 320,000 clones; approximately 85% of them appeared once. Roughly 7% of the sample lies in the top ten. Material for sequencing was peripheral blood. These receptors came from a human donor in a cohort sampled during active COVID-19.

The V call is TRBV15, the J call TRBJ2-4; 9 bases line up with TRBD2. V was pared by 1 base and J by 7 bases, with 17 bases of the junction left unmatched. CDR3 length: 19 amino acids. Germline CDR1 LNHNV, CDR2 YYDKDF (reference sequence). CDR3 sequence reads: CATSRVGAGGQGQLNIQYF. The CDR3 coding sequence is TGTGCCACCAGCAGAGTAGGAGCGGGGGGCCAGGGGCAATTGAACATTCAGTACTTC. Full variable domain (rest looked up from reference TRBV15 and TRBJ2-4): DAMVIQNPRYQVTQFGKPVTLSCSQTLNHNVMYWYQQKSSQAPKLLFHYYDKDFNNEADTPDNFQSRRPNTSFCFLDIRSPGLGDTAMYLCATSRVGAGGQGQLNIQYFGAGTRLSVL.

The gene calls are TRBV6-2 or TRBV6-3 and TRBJ1-5, with 10 bases fitting TRBD1. The CDR3 has 16 amino acids. CDR1 is MNHEY, CDR2 SVGEGT, per germline. The V and J ends lost 5 bases and 7 bases, in that order; junction bases with no gene match: 11. This CDR3 reads CASSRPGTGVRQPQHF. The CDR3 DNA is TGTGCCAGCAGTAGACCCGGGACAGGGGTCAGGCAGCCCCAGCATTTT.

The V call is TRBV19, the J call TRBJ2-5; tentative D call: TRBD1 (6 bases). The V gene lost 7 bases and the J gene lost 6 bases, with 18 bases spanning the gap. Per germline, CDR1 LNHDA and CDR2 SQIVND (reference sequence). The CDR3 has 14 residues. CDR3: CASKELGRGQTQYF. The CDR3 bases are TGTGCCAGTAAAGAATTGGGCAGGGGACAGACCCAGTACTTC.

The gene calls are TRBV18 and TRBJ2-7; TRBD1 matches 7 bases. The CDR3 has 13 amino acids. Germline V lookup: CDR1 KGHSH, CDR2 LQKENI. V was clipped by 6 bases and J by 5 bases; unmatched bases: 7. The CDR3 sequence is CASSSIQGNEQYF. The CDR3 DNA is TGTGCCAGCTCGTCAATACAGGGGAACGAGCAGTACTTC.

The chain couples TRBV15 to TRBJ2-5, with a possible D match to TRBD2 (6 bases). V lost 6 bases to trimming and J lost 4 bases, with 9 bases between them. Germline V gene lookup returns CDR1 LNHNV and CDR2 YYDKDF (reference sequence). CDR3 length: 12 amino acids. The DNA for the CDR3 is TGTGCCACCAGTCGGGGGACAGAGACCCAGTACTTC. Translating gives CATSRGTETQYF.

J is TRBJ2-3 and V is TRBV13; tentative D call: TRBD1 (5 bases). CDR3 length: 14 amino acids. V lost 4 bases and J 0 bases, leaving 8 bases between the germline ends. CDR1 PRHDT and CDR2 FYEKMQ come from the germline V gene (reference sequence). The CDR3 region is CASSSRQSTDTQYF. The DNA of the CDR3 is TGTGCCAGCAGCTCGAGACAGAGCACAGATACGCAGTATTTT.

DNA for the CDR3: TGTGCTAGTGGTTCCATTCGTATAGCGGGGGAAACACAAGAGACCCAGTACTTC. Amino acids: CASGSIRIAGETQETQYF. The V and J genes are TRBV12-5 and TRBJ2-5; TRBD2 matches at 9 bases. The CDR3 length is 18 residues. Trimming at V came to 4 bases and at J to 2 bases, leaving 14 bases not matched to a gene. CDR1 and CDR2 from the germline V gene are LGHNT and FRNRAP.

This chain joins TRBV19 and TRBJ1-4; D unclear. The CDR3 consists of 14 residues. Looked up from germline, CDR1 is LNHDA and CDR2 is SQIVND (reference sequence). V was cut by 4 bases and J by 1 base, with 7 bases left in between. The CDR3 DNA is TGTGCCAGTAGTACCCGGGGAACTAATGAAAAACTGTTTTTT. Residues: CASSTRGTNEKLFF.

This clone was seen a single time. V gene TRBV29-1 combines with J gene TRBJ2-5, with TRBD2 matching over 9 bases. Germline V gene data show CDR1 as SQVTM and CDR2 as ANQGSEA. This CDR3 is built from 14 residues. Trimming cost V 7 bases and J 4 bases; bases outside gene matches: 10. The CDR3 region has the DNA TGCAGCGCTAGGACTAGCGAGATTTCAGAGACCCAGTACTTC. This translates into CSARTSEISETQYF.

This clone was found once. The J gene is TRBJ2-3, the V gene TRBV5-1, with 7 bases fitting TRBD1. Per the germline V gene, CDR1 is SGHRS and CDR2 is YFSETQ. The CDR3 has 13 residues. V shed 6 bases and J 5 bases; nucleotides not matched to a gene: 6. This CDR3 reads CASNRGSGDTQYF. The CDR3 DNA reads as TGCGCCAGCAACAGGGGATCGGGAGATACGCAGTATTTT. Full variable domain (missing parts from reference TRBV5-1 and TRBJ2-3): KAGVTQTPRYLIKTRGQQVTLSCSPISGHRSVSWYQQTPGQGLQFLFEYFSETQRNKGNFPGRFSGRQFSNSRSEMNVSTLELGDSALYLCASNRGSGDTQYFGPGTRLTVL.

Worth noting for this clone: One junction end does not reproduce the germline sequence, and a read error may be involved. This chain links TRBV18 with TRBJ2-1; tentatively, D is TRBD1 (5 bases). The CDR3 totals 15 residues. Germline-derived CDR1 and CDR2 are KGHSH and LQKENI. CDR3 sequence reads: CASSPLAGLWNEQFF. Here the CDR3 DNA reads TGTGCCAGCTCACCTTTGGCAGGGCTTTGGAATGAGCAATTCTTC.

The chain links TRBV5-5 to TRBJ2-3; possibly TRBD1 for D (6 bases). The germline CDR1 and CDR2 sequences are SGHKS and YYEKEE (reference sequence). This CDR3 has 16 residues. Trimming left V 4 bases short and J 6 bases short, with 21 bases between. The CDR3 protein is CASSPIHSQGMDTQYF. CDR3 DNA: TGTGCCAGCAGCCCCATTCATTCACAGGGAATGGATACGCAGTATTTT.

This sequence joins TRBV2 and TRBJ1-4; 7 nucleotides align to TRBD1. The trim removed 6 bases at V and 4 bases at J, leaving 5 bases unmatched. The germline CDR1 and CDR2 sequences are SNHLY and FYNNEI. CDR3 length: 14 residues. The CDR3 spells CASSHTGDNEKLFF. The CDR3 DNA is TGTGCCAGCAGCCATACAGGGGATAATGAAAAACTGTTTTTT.

The chain joins TRBV10-3 to TRBJ1-6; possibly TRBD1 for D (5 bases). Trimming pared 4 bases from V and 7 bases from J, leaving 17 bases between. Germline loops: CDR1 ENHRY, CDR2 SYGVKD. The CDR3 contains 16 residues. CDR3 protein: CAISGISGGTNSPLHF. Here the CDR3 DNA reads TGTGCCATCAGTGGAATTTCGGGGGGAACGAATTCACCCCTCCACTTT.

This clone turned up a few times. This chain connects TRBV5-1 to TRBJ1-6; D unresolved. Trimming left V 0 bases short and J 8 bases short, with 9 bases between. CDR3 length: 14 residues. In germline, CDR1 is SGHRS, CDR2 YFSETQ. This chain's CDR3 is CASSLVTAYSPLHF. The CDR3 DNA is TGCGCCAGCAGCTTGGTAACAGCTTATTCACCCCTCCACTTT.

The chain employs TRBV10-2 and TRBJ2-2; no reliable D call. V shed 10 bases and J shed 3 bases, with 9 bases lying between them. Germline V CDR1 and CDR2: WSHSY, SAAADI. CDR3 length equals 12 residues. The CDR3 region is CATADYTGELFF. The CDR3 coding sequence is TGCGCCACCGCCGACTACACCGGGGAGCTGTTTTTT.

This sequence joins TRBV18 and TRBJ2-3, with 7 bases matching TRBD2. Trimming at V came to 4 bases and at J to 2 bases, leaving 9 bases not matched to a gene. Per the germline V gene, CDR1 is KGHSH and CDR2 is LQKENI. The CDR3 spans 16 residues. CDR3 loop: CASSLTLAEPTDTQYF. CDR3 nucleotide sequence: TGTGCCAGCTCACTCACCCTAGCGGAACCCACAGATACGCAGTATTTT.

The chain employs TRBV7-9 and TRBJ2-1; TRBD2 is a possible D gene (6 bases). CDR3 length equals 16 residues. V shed 5 bases and J shed 8 bases, with 22 bases lying between them. The germline V gene encodes CDR1 SEHNR and CDR2 FQNEAQ (reference sequence). The CDR3 protein is CASSLYAGLFLDEQFF. The DNA of the CDR3 is TGTGCCAGCAGCCTCTACGCGGGACTCTTTCTGGATGAGCAGTTCTTC.

V is TRBV27 and J is TRBJ1-5; no reliable D call. The CDR3 is made up of 12 amino acids. The ends were cut back, 8 bases at V and 3 bases at J, with 8 bases in the middle. Germline V CDR1 and CDR2: MNHEY, SMNVEV (reference sequence). DNA for the CDR3: TGTGCCAGCGGACTCTACAATCAGCCCCAGCATTTT. This codes for CASGLYNQPQHF.

The chain employs TRBV10-3 and TRBJ1-1; D possibly corresponds to TRBD1 (5 bases). This CDR3 region has 15 residues. Germline CDR1 reads ENHRY; CDR2 reads SYGVKD. V lost 7 bases to trimming and J lost 0 bases, with 15 bases between them. The CDR3 nucleotides are TGTGCCATCAAGCAGGGTACGATATTGAACACTGAAGCTTTCTTT. Translated: CAIKQGTILNTEAFF.

This clone turned up a few times. This sequence joins TRBV14 and TRBJ2-2; 8 bases fit TRBD1. The germline V gene has CDR1 SGHDN and CDR2 FVKESK. V lost 4 bases, J lost 3 bases, and 7 bases stayed unmatched. The CDR3 is 16 amino acids. DNA of the CDR3: TGTGCCAGCAGCCCCTGGACAGGGACTTACACCGGGGAGCTGTTTTTT. It translates to CASSPWTGTYTGELFF.

V usage is TRBV28 and J usage is TRBJ1-1, with D perhaps matching TRBD1 (6 bases). Trimming pared 2 bases from V and 4 bases from J, leaving 17 bases between. CDR1 MDHEN and CDR2 SYDVKM come from the germline V gene. The CDR3 is 16 residues long. CDR3 sequence reads: CASSLVALRGGTEAFF. For the CDR3, the DNA is TGTGCCAGCAGTTTAGTGGCCCTTAGGGGGGGCACTGAAGCTTTCTTT.